This T cell receptor beta chain appears in the sequencing data of a study of cytomegalovirus exposure and HLA in healthy donors. Background on the study: Within the Caucasian-associated ancestry cluster were roughly 79% of the approximately 400 genotyped donors.

Study-level results: Most subjects had HLA-A and HLA-B alleles reportedly predicted accurately by TCR beta sequences. In an earlier analysis, about 87% or about 30%: the productive usage of most TCR beta V segments.

V was clipped by 5 bases and J by 6 bases; unmatched bases: 12. CDR3 length: 16 amino acids. Germline CDR1 reads SGHTA; CDR2 reads FQGTGA. This clone occurred a few times. The antigen is undetermined. PCR involved 60 Vbeta and 13 Jbeta primers. Using immunoSEQ multiplex PCR, the repertoire was profiled, and TCRdb retains in-frame clones only, with some absent. The table includes about 160,000 clones, approximately 82% detected once. The gene calls are TRBV7-3 and TRBJ2-3; 9 nucleotides match TRBD1. This TCR was recovered from a male donor in good health and CMV-seronegative. The sample consisted of PBMCs. CDR3 nucleotide sequence: TGTGCCAGCAGCGGGGACAGGGCGGGCCTAAGGGATACGCAGTATTTT. Translating gives CASSGDRAGLRDTQYF.